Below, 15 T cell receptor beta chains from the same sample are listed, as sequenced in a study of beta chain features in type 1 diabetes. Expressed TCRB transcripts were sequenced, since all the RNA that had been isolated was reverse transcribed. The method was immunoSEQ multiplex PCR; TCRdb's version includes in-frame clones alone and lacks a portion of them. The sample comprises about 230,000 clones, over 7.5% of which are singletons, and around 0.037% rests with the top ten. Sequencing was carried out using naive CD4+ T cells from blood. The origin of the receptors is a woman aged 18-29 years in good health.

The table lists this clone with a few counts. The CDR3, as DNA: TGTGCCAGCAGCTTAAAGGCATCTTCGGGACTCCCTTACGAGCAGTACTTC. It specifies CASSLKASSGLPYEQYF. The chain has TRBV7-2 and TRBJ2-7; possible D gene TRBD2, 6 bases. The CDR3 is 17 residues long. The ends were cut back, 2 bases at V and 4 bases at J, with 21 bases in the middle. The germline gives CDR1 SGHTA, CDR2 FQGNSA.

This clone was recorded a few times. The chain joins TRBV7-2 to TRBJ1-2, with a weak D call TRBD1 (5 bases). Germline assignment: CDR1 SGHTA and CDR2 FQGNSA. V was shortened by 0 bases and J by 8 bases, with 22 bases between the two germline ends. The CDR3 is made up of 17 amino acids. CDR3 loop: CASSLAARASGGDGYTF. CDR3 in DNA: TGTGCCAGCAGCTTAGCTGCGCGGGCCTCAGGAGGGGACGGCTACACCTTC.

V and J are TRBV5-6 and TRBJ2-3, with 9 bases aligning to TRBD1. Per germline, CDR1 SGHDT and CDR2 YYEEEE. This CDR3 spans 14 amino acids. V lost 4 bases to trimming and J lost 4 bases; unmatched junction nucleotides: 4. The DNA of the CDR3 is TGTGCCAGCAGCCCGGGACAGGGCGCAGATACGCAGTATTTT. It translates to CASSPGQGADTQYF. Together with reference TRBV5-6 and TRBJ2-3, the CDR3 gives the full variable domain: DAGVTQSPTHLIKTRGQQVTLRCSPKSGHDTVSWYQQALGQGPQFIFQYYEEEERQRGNFPDRFSGHQFPNYSSELNVNALLLGDSALYLCASSPGQGADTQYFGPGTRLTVL.

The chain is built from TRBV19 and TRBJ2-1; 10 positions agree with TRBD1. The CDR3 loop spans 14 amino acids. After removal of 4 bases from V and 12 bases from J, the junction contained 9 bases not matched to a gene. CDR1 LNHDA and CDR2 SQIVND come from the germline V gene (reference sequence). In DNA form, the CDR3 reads TGTGCCAGTAGTAAGGTCGACAGGGGGCAAGGGCAGTTCTTC. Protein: CASSKVDRGQGQFF. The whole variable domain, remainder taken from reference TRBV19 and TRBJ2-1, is DGGITQSPKYLFRKEGQNVTLSCEQNLNHDAMYWYRQDPGQGLRLIYYSQIVNDFQKGDIAEGYSVSREKKESFPLTVTSAQKNPTAFYLCASSKVDRGQGQFFGPGTRLTVL.

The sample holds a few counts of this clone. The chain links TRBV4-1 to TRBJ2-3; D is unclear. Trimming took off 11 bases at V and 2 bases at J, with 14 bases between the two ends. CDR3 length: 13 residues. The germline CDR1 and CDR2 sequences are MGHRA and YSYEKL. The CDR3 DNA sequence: TGCGCCTTTGACACGATTCCCACAGATACGCAGTATTTT. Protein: CAFDTIPTDTQYF.

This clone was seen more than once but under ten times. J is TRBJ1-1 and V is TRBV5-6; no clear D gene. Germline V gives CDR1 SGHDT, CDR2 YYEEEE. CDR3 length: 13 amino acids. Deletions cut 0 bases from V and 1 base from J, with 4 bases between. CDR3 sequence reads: CASSLVANTEAFF. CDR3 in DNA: TGTGCCAGCAGCTTGGTGGCGAACACTGAAGCTTTCTTT.

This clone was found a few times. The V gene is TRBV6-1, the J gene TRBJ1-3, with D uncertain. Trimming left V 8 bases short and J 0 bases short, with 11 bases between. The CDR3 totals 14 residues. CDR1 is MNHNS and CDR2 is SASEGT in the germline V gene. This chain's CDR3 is CASETDISGNTIYF. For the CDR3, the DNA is TGTGCCAGCGAAACAGATATCTCTGGAAACACCATATATTTT.

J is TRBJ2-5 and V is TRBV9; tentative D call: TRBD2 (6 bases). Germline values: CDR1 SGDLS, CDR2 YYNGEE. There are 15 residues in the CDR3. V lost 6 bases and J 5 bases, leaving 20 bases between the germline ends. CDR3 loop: CASTLGGLAQETQYF. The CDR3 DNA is TGTGCCAGCACCTTAGGAGGGCTAGCCCAGGAGACCCAGTACTTC.

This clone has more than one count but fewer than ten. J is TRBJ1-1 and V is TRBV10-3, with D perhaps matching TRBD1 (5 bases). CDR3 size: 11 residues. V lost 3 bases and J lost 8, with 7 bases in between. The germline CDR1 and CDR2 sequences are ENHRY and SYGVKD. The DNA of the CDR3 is TGTGCCATCAGTGATGGGGCAGAAGCTTTCTTT. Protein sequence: CAISDGAEAFF.

The CDR3 loop is CASSDGELGKLFF. The CDR3 coding sequence is TGTGCCAGCAGTGATGGGGAGTTGGGAAAACTGTTTTTT. The chain is built from TRBV2 and TRBJ1-4; no clear D gene. This CDR3 has 13 residues. The V end was cut by 3 bases, the J end by 10 bases, with 12 bases between. Germline lookup yields CDR1 SNHLY and CDR2 FYNNEI.

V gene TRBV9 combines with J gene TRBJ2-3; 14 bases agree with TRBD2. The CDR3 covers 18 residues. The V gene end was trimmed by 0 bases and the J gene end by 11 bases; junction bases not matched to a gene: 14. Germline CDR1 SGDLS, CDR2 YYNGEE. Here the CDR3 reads CASSVALPGLAGVGEQYF. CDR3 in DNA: TGTGCCAGCAGCGTAGCCCTTCCGGGACTAGCGGGAGTCGGCGAGCAGTATTTT.

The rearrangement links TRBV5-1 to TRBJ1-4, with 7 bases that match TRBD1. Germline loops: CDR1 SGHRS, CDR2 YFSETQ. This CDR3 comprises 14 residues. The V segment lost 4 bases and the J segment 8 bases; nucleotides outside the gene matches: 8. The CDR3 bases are TGCGCCAGCAGCCTAAAGCCGACAGGGGAAAAACTGTTTTTT. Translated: CASSLKPTGEKLFF.

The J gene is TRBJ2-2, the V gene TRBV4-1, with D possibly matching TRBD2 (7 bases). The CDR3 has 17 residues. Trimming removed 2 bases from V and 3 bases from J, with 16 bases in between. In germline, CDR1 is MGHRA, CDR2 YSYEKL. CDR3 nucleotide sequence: TGCGCCAGCAGCCAAAAGGGCGGGGGCCGTGACACCGGGGAGCTGTTTTTT. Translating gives CASSQKGGGRDTGELFF.

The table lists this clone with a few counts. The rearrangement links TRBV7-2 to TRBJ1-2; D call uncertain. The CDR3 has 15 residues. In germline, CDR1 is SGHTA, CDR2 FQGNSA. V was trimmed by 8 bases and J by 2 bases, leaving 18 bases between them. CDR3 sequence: CASAGRPPQNYGYTF. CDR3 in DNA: TGTGCCAGCGCGGGCCGTCCACCGCAGAACTATGGCTACACCTTC.

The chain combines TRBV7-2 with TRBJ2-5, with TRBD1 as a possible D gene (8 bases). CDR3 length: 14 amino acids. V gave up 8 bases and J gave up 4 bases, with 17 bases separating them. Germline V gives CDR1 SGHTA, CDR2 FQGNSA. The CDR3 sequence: CASGRTGRGETQYF. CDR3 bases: TGTGCCAGCGGCAGGACAGGGAGGGGAGAGACCCAGTACTTC.